This passage covers 13 T cell receptor beta chains from one sample sequenced in a study of T-cell reconstitution after alpha-beta-depleted transplantation in children. Unique molecular identifiers were incorporated when the TCRbeta library was constructed. TCRdb re-called the PCR reads through MiXCR, storing one row per CDR3 protein. The sample records around 400,000 distinct CDR3 sequences, roughly 21% being singletons. Material: PBMCs from the stem cell graft donor, obtained from the stem cell graft. These receptors came from a human donor who donated a stem cell graft to a child with acute myeloid leukemia.

This clonotype has a count of ten or more. This chain joins TRBV20-1 and TRBJ2-1; D not resolved. Germline-derived CDR1 and CDR2 are DFQATT and SNEGSKA (reference sequence). The length of the CDR3 is 14 residues. V was shortened by 5 bases and J by 5 bases, with 16 bases between the two germline ends. CDR3: CSAGSPTSNNEQFF. For the CDR3, the DNA is TGCAGTGCTGGTTCCCCTACCTCGAACAATGAGCAGTTCTTC.

This clonotype was counted many times. The chain has TRBV20-1 and TRBJ2-5; D gene unclear. Trimming left V 2 bases short and J 2 bases short, with 15 bases between. Per the germline V gene, CDR1 is DFQATT and CDR2 is SNEGSKA (reference sequence). This CDR3 region has 15 residues. CDR3 residues: CSARHTLYGQETQYF. The CDR3 coding sequence is TGCAGTGCTAGACACACGCTTTACGGGCAAGAGACCCAGTACTTC.

In this sample, this clonotype turned up a few times. This CDR3 is CASSATLGEGDISEAFF. DNA for the CDR3: TGTGCCAGCAGTGCTACACTCGGAGAGGGCGATATATCTGAAGCTTTCTTT. The V call is TRBV6-1, the J call TRBJ1-1; D uncertain. V lost 4 bases, J lost 6 bases, and 24 bases lay in between. CDR1 and CDR2 (germline): MNHNS, SASEGT. This CDR3 has 17 residues.

The gene calls are TRBV7-9 and TRBJ2-1; D possibly corresponds to TRBD1 (5 bases). Germline V gene sequence: CDR1 SEHNR, CDR2 FQNEAQ (reference sequence). Deletions cut 2 bases from V and 11 bases from J, with 7 bases between. The CDR3 sequence is 11 residues long. The CDR3 reads CASSLRQKQFF. As DNA, the CDR3 is TGTGCCAGCAGCTTAAGACAGAAGCAGTTCTTC.

This clonotype was detected ten times or more. This chain uses TRBV29-1 with TRBJ1-2; D is unresolved. The V end was cut by 5 bases, the J end by 2 bases, with 18 bases between. This CDR3 region has 15 residues. The V gene's germline CDR1 is SQVTM and CDR2 ANQGSEA. In DNA, the CDR3 is TGCAGCGTTCCGGGGTTGGAAGGGAAGAACTATGGCTACACCTTC. This codes for CSVPGLEGKNYGYTF.

The J gene is TRBJ2-7, the V gene TRBV28, with D perhaps assigned TRBD1 or TRBD2 (5 bases each). Germline values: CDR1 MDHEN, CDR2 SYDVKM. V was trimmed by 3 bases and J by 2 bases, leaving 11 bases between them. The CDR3 consists of 14 residues. CDR3 sequence: CASSFARGAYEQYF. DNA for the CDR3: TGTGCCAGCAGTTTTGCTAGGGGAGCCTACGAGCAGTACTTC.

The chain recombines TRBV20-1 with TRBJ1-2; the match to TRBD1 covers 9 bases. Germline CDR1 reads DFQATT; CDR2 reads SNEGSKA (reference sequence). V shed 5 bases and J 6 bases; nucleotides not matched to a gene: 10. This CDR3 comprises 14 residues. In DNA, the CDR3 is TGCAGTGCTTGGGGACAGGGAAAAGTGGATGGCTACACCTTC. Amino acids: CSAWGQGKVDGYTF.

This clonotype was seen just once. A much larger clone sits a single nucleotide away, making a read error possible. The chain combines TRBV29-1 with TRBJ2-2; D is unresolved. The ends were cut back, 3 bases at V and 7 bases at J, with 18 bases in the middle. CDR3 length: 15 amino acids. Germline V gene lookup returns CDR1 SQVTM and CDR2 ANQGSEA. The CDR3 DNA follows: TGCAGCGTTGAGGGCCCCGGGCCACACAGCGGGGAGCTGTTTTTT. As protein: CSVEGPGPHSGELFF.

This clonotype was counted between two and nine times. This rearrangement joins TRBV12-3 or TRBV12-4 to TRBJ2-5; D ambiguous. The CDR3 totals 13 residues. Between the trimmed V and J ends, which lost 7 bases and 4 bases, there was a span of 13 bases. CDR3 in DNA: TGTGCCAGCAATTCTGGAAGAGGAGAGACCCAGTACTTC. Translating gives CASNSGRGETQYF.

Remarks on this clonotype: Sequence at one end of the junction differs from germline and may be a read error. J is TRBJ2-3 and V is TRBV11-1, with TRBD2 matching over 9 bases. This CDR3 is built from 13 residues. Germline V gives CDR1 SGHAT, CDR2 FQDESV (reference sequence). CDR3 sequence: CASSVAGADTQYF. DNA of the CDR3: TGTGCCAGCAGCGTAGCGGGAGCTGATACGCAGTATTTT. Looking up the rest from reference TRBV11-1 and TRBJ2-3 gives the full variable domain: EAEVAQSPRYKITEKSQAVAFWCDPISGHATLYWYRQILGQGPELLVQFQDESVVDDSQLPKDRFSAERLKGVDSTLKIQPAELGDSAMYLCASSVAGADTQYFGPGTRLTVL.

This clonotype was counted only a few times. The rearrangement joins TRBV2 to TRBJ2-7; 8 nucleotides line up with TRBD2. Losses at the gene ends were 2 bases for V and 2 bases for J; bases not matched to a gene: 2. The CDR3 covers 14 residues. Germline V gene data show CDR1 as SNHLY and CDR2 as FYNNEI. DNA for the CDR3: TGTGCCAGCAGTGAACTAGCGGGCACCTACGAGCAGTACTTC. Protein sequence: CASSELAGTYEQYF.

This clonotype appeared many times. In DNA, the CDR3 is TGCAGCGTTGAGGGCCAGGTGGACGGAGGAACCGGGGAGCTGTTTTTT. Amino acids: CSVEGQVDGGTGELFF. This sequence joins TRBV29-1 and TRBJ2-2; weak D call: TRBD2 (5 bases). Trimming pared 3 bases from V and 5 bases from J, leaving 19 bases between. Germline V gene data show CDR1 as SQVTM and CDR2 as ANQGSEA. This CDR3 has 16 amino acids.

There are many counts of this clonotype. The chain joins TRBV5-1 to TRBJ2-1; D possibly corresponds to TRBD2 (5 bases). The CDR3 has 14 amino acids. Germline-derived CDR1 and CDR2 are SGHRS and YFSETQ. Between the trimmed V and J ends, which lost 3 bases and 9 bases, there was a span of 16 bases. For the CDR3, the DNA is TGCGCCAGCAGCTCGGCGGAACGGGGTGCTGAGCAGTTCTTC. Its protein is CASSSAERGAEQFF.